Presented here are 27 T cell receptor beta chains from one specimen sequenced in a study of identical twins. TCRdb itself ran the 5' RACE reads through MiXCR, one entry per CDR3 protein. The data show just over 500,000 distinct CDR3 sequences, around 20% seen once. The same data also contributed to another study, on T cells expressing NK-cell markers.

Sequencing used CD4+ T cells sorted from blood. These receptors came from a young woman in good health.

The chain uses TRBV29-1 and TRBJ2-1, with TRBD2 matching 13 bases. The germline gives CDR1 SQVTM, CDR2 ANQGSEA. CDR3 size: 14 residues. J was trimmed by 6 bases and V by 7 bases; bases with no gene match: 6. The CDR3 DNA sequence: TGCAGCGCCGCGACTAGCGGGGGGTCCAATGAGCAGTTCTTC. It specifies CSAATSGGSNEQFF.

The rearrangement joins TRBV20-1 to TRBJ2-5; no definite D call. The length of the CDR3 is 13 residues. Germline V gene sequence: CDR1 DFQATT, CDR2 SNEGSKA (reference sequence). V lost 3 bases and J 1 base, leaving 9 bases between the germline ends. CDR3 in amino acids: CSASPRSQETQYF. CDR3 DNA sequence: TGCAGTGCTAGCCCTAGAAGCCAAGAGACCCAGTACTTC.

This chain uses TRBV29-1 with TRBJ2-5, with D perhaps TRBD2 (5 bases). CDR3 length: 14 amino acids. The V gene lost 5 bases and the J gene lost 5 bases, with 18 bases spanning the gap. CDR1 and CDR2 (germline): SQVTM, ANQGSEA. The CDR3 sequence is CSVRLLEKRETQYF. The DNA for the CDR3 is TGCAGCGTTCGGCTCCTCGAGAAGCGGGAGACCCAGTACTTC.

This clonotype appeared a few times. The chain has TRBV7-9 and TRBJ1-1; possible D gene TRBD1, 6 bases. CDR1 is SEHNR, CDR2 FQNEAQ, per germline (reference sequence). Deletions cut 5 bases from V and 5 bases from J, with 21 bases between. The CDR3 runs 16 residues. The CDR3 region is CASSRPPGGAETEAFF. The CDR3 DNA is TGTGCCAGCAGCCGCCCTCCGGGGGGCGCTGAGACTGAAGCTTTCTTT.

This clonotype appeared a few times. J is TRBJ2-1 and V is TRBV6-5; 7 bases line up with TRBD2. With V trimmed by 6 bases and J by 10 bases, 6 bases remained unmatched. This CDR3 contains 12 residues. Germline V CDR1 and CDR2: MNHEY, SVGAGI. The CDR3: CASRRLASEQFF. The CDR3 nucleotides are TGTGCCAGCAGGCGACTAGCCTCCGAGCAGTTCTTC.

The rearrangement uses TRBV18 and TRBJ1-6; D remains unclear. V lost 2 bases, J lost 6 bases, and 8 bases lay in between. The CDR3 has 14 amino acids. Germline CDR1 is KGHSH and CDR2 is LQKENI. CDR3 DNA: TGTGCCAGCTCACCATTGACGGGTAATTCACCCCTCCACTTT. This codes for CASSPLTGNSPLHF. The entire variable domain, with the rest obtained from reference TRBV18 and TRBJ1-6, is as follows: NAGVMQNPRHLVRRRGQEARLRCSPMKGHSHVYWYRQLPEEGLKFMVYLQKENIIDESGMPKERFSAEFPKEGPSILRIQQVVRGDSAAYFCASSPLTGNSPLHFGNGTRLTVT.

This clonotype was seen a few times. The genes are TRBV20-1 and TRBJ1-5; 8 positions agree with TRBD1. Per the germline V gene, CDR1 is DFQATT and CDR2 is SNEGSKA (reference sequence). Germline trimming cut 2 bases from V and 6 bases from J; bases unmatched to any gene: 9. The CDR3 runs to 15 residues. The CDR3: CSARTSDRASQPQHF. The CDR3 nucleotides are TGCAGTGCTAGAACCTCGGACAGGGCGAGTCAGCCCCAGCATTTT.

V is TRBV20-1 and J is TRBJ2-5, with D perhaps being TRBD1 or TRBD2 (5 bases each). The CDR3 loop spans 14 amino acids. In germline, CDR1 is DFQATT, CDR2 SNEGSKA (reference sequence). V was clipped by 2 bases and J by 7 bases, with 17 bases between them. Written as DNA, the CDR3 is TGCAGTGCTAGACGGACTCAATCCCAGGGGACCCAGTACTTC. Encoded protein: CSARRTQSQGTQYF.

This clonotype was detected ten times or more. The chain combines TRBV9 with TRBJ2-1; TRBD2 matches at 11 bases. Looked up from germline, CDR1 is SGDLS and CDR2 is YYNGEE. The CDR3 is 18 amino acids. J gave up 10 bases and V 0 bases, and 15 bases lay outside the gene matches. DNA of the CDR3: TGTGCCAGCAGCGTAGCTATGCTAGCGGGAGGCGGCCCCACGGAGCAGTTCTTC. Translating it yields CASSVAMLAGGGPTEQFF.

This clonotype was seen a few times. The rearrangement links TRBV4-1 to TRBJ1-1; D ambiguous. This CDR3 has 15 amino acids. The V and J ends lost 2 bases and 0 bases respectively, with 10 bases between them. The germline V gene encodes CDR1 MGHRA and CDR2 YSYEKL. Written as DNA, the CDR3 is TGCGCCAGCAGCCAATCGACGGCCATGAACACTGAAGCTTTCTTT. Protein: CASSQSTAMNTEAFF.

V is TRBV7-2 and J is TRBJ2-5; 7 bases are shared with TRBD2. The CDR3 totals 14 residues. V lost 3 bases to trimming and J lost 1 base; unmatched junction nucleotides: 2. CDR1 is SGHTA and CDR2 is FQGNSA in the germline V gene. DNA for the CDR3: TGTGCCAGCAGCTTCGGGACTATCCAAGAGACCCAGTACTTC. Encoded protein: CASSFGTIQETQYF.

The rearrangement uses TRBV20-1 and TRBJ1-2; 7 nucleotides line up with TRBD1. Germline-derived CDR1 and CDR2 are DFQATT and SNEGSKA (reference sequence). The CDR3 runs to 14 residues. After removal of 2 bases from V and 5 bases from J, the junction contained 8 bases not matched to a gene. DNA of the CDR3: TGCAGTGCTAGATTACAGGGGAGGGGGTATGGCTACACCTTC. Amino acids: CSARLQGRGYGYTF.

This clonotype occurred a few times. The chain links TRBV29-1 to TRBJ1-2; a possible D gene is TRBD1 (5 bases). In germline, CDR1 is SQVTM, CDR2 ANQGSEA. The CDR3 has 15 amino acids. V gave up 6 bases and J gave up 5 bases, with 22 bases separating them. Here the CDR3 DNA reads TGCAGCGTCAAAGCGGGAACGGGGGGAATTTATGGCTACACCTTC. Residues: CSVKAGTGGIYGYTF.

This clonotype was seen only a few times. V and J are TRBV20-1 and TRBJ1-1; perhaps TRBD1 as D (5 bases). Between the trimmed V and J ends, which lost 6 bases and 4 bases, there was a span of 15 bases. The CDR3 spans 13 residues. Germline values: CDR1 DFQATT, CDR2 SNEGSKA (reference sequence). CDR3 region: CSAQRGRVTEAFF. The CDR3 nucleotides read TGCAGTGCCCAAAGGGGAAGGGTCACTGAAGCTTTCTTT.

The chain is built from TRBV20-1 and TRBJ2-1; a possible D gene is TRBD2 (6 bases). Germline lookup yields CDR1 DFQATT and CDR2 SNEGSKA (reference sequence). V lost 2 bases, J lost 4 bases, and 15 bases lay in between. This CDR3 has 15 residues. The CDR3 loop is CSARRRRDFYNEQFF. CDR3 bases: TGCAGTGCTAGACGCCGCCGGGACTTTTACAATGAGCAGTTCTTC.

The genes are TRBV3-1 and TRBJ2-1; D is ambiguous. The CDR3 is 13 residues long. V was clipped by 4 bases and J by 5 bases, with 9 bases between them. Germline loops: CDR1 LGHDT, CDR2 YNNKEL (reference sequence). CDR3 in amino acids: CASSLSTDNEQFF. The CDR3 nucleotides are TGTGCCAGCAGCCTTTCGACTGACAATGAGCAGTTCTTC.

The rearrangement uses TRBV11-2 and TRBJ2-1; D possibly corresponds to TRBD2 (5 bases). The CDR3 sequence is 18 residues long. Germline CDR1 SGHAT, CDR2 FQNNGV. The ends were cut back, 7 bases at V and 3 bases at J, with 25 bases in the middle. The CDR3 region is CASNGRGLLFRHYNEQFF. Here the CDR3 DNA reads TGTGCCAGCAACGGACGGGGTTTACTTTTTCGACACTACAATGAGCAGTTCTTC.

V and J are TRBV20-1 and TRBJ2-3; D gene ambiguous. CDR1 and CDR2 (germline): DFQATT, SNEGSKA (reference sequence). V lost 0 bases and J 3 bases, leaving 10 bases between the germline ends. This CDR3 is 14 amino acids long. The chain's CDR3 is CSARDSPWTDTQYF. In DNA, the CDR3 is TGCAGTGCTAGAGATAGTCCGTGGACAGATACGCAGTATTTT.

The chain recombines TRBV20-1 with TRBJ1-2; D not resolved. Germline CDR1 and CDR2: DFQATT and SNEGSKA (reference sequence). The CDR3 is 11 residues long. V was pared by 3 bases and J by 6 bases, with 8 bases between. DNA for the CDR3: TGCAGTGCTAGCCCCAGCCATGGCTACACCTTC. Translated, it gives CSASPSHGYTF.

Only a few counts were recorded for this clonotype. The chain is built from TRBV20-1 and TRBJ2-3; TRBD2 matches at 9 bases. Germline V lookup: CDR1 DFQATT, CDR2 SNEGSKA (reference sequence). Losses at the gene ends were 6 bases for V and 7 bases for J; bases not matched to a gene: 11. CDR3 length: 14 residues. The DNA of the CDR3 is TGCAGTGCCGGTGAGGCTAGCGGGGAGCATACGCAGTATTTT. It is translated as CSAGEASGEHTQYF.

The CDR3 DNA reads as TGTGCCAGCAGTTACGGGACAGGGAGTTATGGCTACACCTTC. It codes for CASSYGTGSYGYTF. The chain carries TRBV6-5 and TRBJ1-2, with 9 bases fitting TRBD1. Germline V CDR1 and CDR2: MNHEY, SVGAGI. J gave up 5 bases and V 2 bases, and 3 bases lay outside the gene matches. The CDR3 sequence is 14 residues long.

This clonotype has only a few counts. The V call is TRBV9, the J call TRBJ2-7; D is uncertain. CDR1 and CDR2 (germline): SGDLS, YYNGEE. V was clipped by 3 bases and J by 3 bases, with 16 bases between them. This CDR3 contains 15 residues. DNA of the CDR3: TGTGCCAGCAGCGCGACGGCTGCTATTTTCTACGAGCAGTACTTC. Residues: CASSATAAIFYEQYF. The full variable domain, with the rest looked up from reference TRBV9 and TRBJ2-7, is DSGVTQTPKHLITATGQRVTLRCSPRSGDLSVYWYQQSLDQGLQFLIQYYNGEERAKGNILERFSAQQFPDLHSELNLSSLELGDSALYFCASSATAAIFYEQYFGPGTRLTVT.

The J gene is TRBJ2-6, the V gene TRBV28; D perhaps matches TRBD2 (6 bases). The CDR3 is 17 amino acids. The germline V and J ends were trimmed by 3 bases and 0 bases, with 12 bases remaining between them. From germline, CDR1 is MDHEN and CDR2 SYDVKM. The CDR3 sequence: CASSLGGRVSGANVLTF. The DNA for the CDR3 is TGTGCCAGCAGTTTGGGGGGTAGGGTCTCTGGGGCCAACGTCCTGACTTTC.

This clonotype was detected only a few times. The chain recombines TRBV15 with TRBJ2-3; 8 bases align to TRBD1. The CDR3 is 13 residues long. In germline, CDR1 is LNHNV, CDR2 YYDKDF (reference sequence). Trimming removed 1 base from V and 8 bases from J; junction bases left unmatched: 2. Written as DNA, the CDR3 is TGTGCCACCAGCAGAGCTGACAGGGGTACGCAGTATTTT. This codes for CATSRADRGTQYF.

This clonotype was detected many times. V usage is TRBV10-3 and J usage is TRBJ2-1, with 14 positions matching TRBD2. The germline V gene encodes CDR1 ENHRY and CDR2 SYGVKD. CDR3 length equals 19 residues. The J segment lost 0 bases and the V segment lost 8 bases, leaving 12 bases of the junction unmatched. The CDR3 region has the DNA TGTGCCATCCTTTACCGAACCGGGACTAGCGGGAGCTCCTACAATGAGCAGTTCTTC. This gives the protein CAILYRTGTSGSSYNEQFF.

This chain links TRBV6-2 or TRBV6-3 with TRBJ2-4; 9 bases fit TRBD2. This CDR3 region has 23 residues. After removal of 2 bases from V and 0 bases from J, the junction contained 23 bases not matched to a gene. Germline V gene data show CDR1 as MNHEY and CDR2 as SVGEGT. CDR3 DNA sequence: TGTGCCAGCAGTTACCGGCTAACTGGCGGGAGGGCCGGGATTGGAGGAGCCAAAAACATTCAGTACTTC. Amino acids: CASSYRLTGGRAGIGGAKNIQYF.

This clonotype was detected ten times or more. The chain recombines TRBV20-1 with TRBJ2-7; no firm D call. The CDR3 is made up of 13 amino acids. Trimming removed 5 bases at V and 2 bases at J, with 13 bases between. In germline, CDR1 is DFQATT, CDR2 SNEGSKA (reference sequence). The DNA of the CDR3 is TGCAGTGCTTATAGACGGGTTACCTACGAGCAGTACTTC. Amino acids: CSAYRRVTYEQYF.